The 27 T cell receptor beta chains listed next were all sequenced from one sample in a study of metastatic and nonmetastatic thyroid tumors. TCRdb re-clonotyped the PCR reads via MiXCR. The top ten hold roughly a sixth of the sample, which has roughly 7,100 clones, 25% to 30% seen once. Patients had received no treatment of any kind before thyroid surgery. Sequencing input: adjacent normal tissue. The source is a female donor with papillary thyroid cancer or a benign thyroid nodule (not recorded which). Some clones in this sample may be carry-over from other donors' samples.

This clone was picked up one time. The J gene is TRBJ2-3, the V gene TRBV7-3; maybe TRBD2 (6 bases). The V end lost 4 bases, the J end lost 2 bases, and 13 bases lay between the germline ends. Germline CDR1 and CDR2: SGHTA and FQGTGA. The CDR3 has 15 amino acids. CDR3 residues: CASSSTGVPTDTQYF. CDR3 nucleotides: TGTGCCAGCAGCTCAACGGGAGTCCCCACAGATACGCAGTATTTT.

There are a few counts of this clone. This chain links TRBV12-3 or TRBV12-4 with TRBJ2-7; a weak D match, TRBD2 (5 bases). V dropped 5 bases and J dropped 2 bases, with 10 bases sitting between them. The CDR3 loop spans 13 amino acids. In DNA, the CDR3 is TGTGCCAGCAGTGAGGGCACAGCCTACGAGCAGTACTTC. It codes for CASSEGTAYEQYF.

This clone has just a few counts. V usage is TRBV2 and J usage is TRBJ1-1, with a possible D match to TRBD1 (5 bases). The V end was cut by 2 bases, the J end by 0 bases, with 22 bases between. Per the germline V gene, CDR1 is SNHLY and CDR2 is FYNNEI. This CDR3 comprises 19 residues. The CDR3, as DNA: TGTGCCAGCAGTGAACCCGGGAGGGGAGAGTGGGTGATGAACACTGAAGCTTTCTTT. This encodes CASSEPGRGEWVMNTEAFF.

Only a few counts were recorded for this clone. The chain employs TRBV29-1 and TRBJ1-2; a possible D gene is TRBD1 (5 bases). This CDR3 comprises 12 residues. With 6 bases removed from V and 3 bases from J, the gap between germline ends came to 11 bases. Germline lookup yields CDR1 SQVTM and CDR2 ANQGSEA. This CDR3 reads CSVLTDYYGYTF. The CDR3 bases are TGCAGCGTCTTGACAGACTACTATGGCTACACCTTC.

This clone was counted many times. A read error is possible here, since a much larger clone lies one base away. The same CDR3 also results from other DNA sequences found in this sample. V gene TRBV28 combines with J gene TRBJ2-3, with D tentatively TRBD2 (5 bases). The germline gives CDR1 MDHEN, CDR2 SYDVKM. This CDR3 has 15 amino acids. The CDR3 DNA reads TGTGCCAGCAATTCCGAAGGCTCTAGCACAGATACACAGTATTTT. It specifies CASNSEGSSTDTQYF.

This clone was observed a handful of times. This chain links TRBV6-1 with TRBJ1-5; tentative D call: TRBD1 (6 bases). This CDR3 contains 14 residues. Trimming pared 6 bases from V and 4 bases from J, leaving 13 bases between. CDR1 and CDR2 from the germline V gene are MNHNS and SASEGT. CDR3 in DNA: TGTGCCAGCAGACAACAGGGCCCTAATCAGCCCCAGCATTTT. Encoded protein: CASRQQGPNQPQHF.

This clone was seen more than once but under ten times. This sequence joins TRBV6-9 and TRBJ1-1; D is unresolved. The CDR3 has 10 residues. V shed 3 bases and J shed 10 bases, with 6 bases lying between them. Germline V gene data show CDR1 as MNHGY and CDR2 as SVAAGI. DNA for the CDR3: TGTGCCAGCAGTTACGAAGGAGCTTTCTTT. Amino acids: CASSYEGAFF.

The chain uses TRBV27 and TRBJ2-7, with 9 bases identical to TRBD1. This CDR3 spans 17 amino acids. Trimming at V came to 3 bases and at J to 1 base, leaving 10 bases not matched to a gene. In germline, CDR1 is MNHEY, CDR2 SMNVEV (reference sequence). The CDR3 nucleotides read TGTGCCAGCAGTTTTTCAGGGACAGGGCAAAATTCCTACGAGCAGTACTTC. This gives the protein CASSFSGTGQNSYEQYF.

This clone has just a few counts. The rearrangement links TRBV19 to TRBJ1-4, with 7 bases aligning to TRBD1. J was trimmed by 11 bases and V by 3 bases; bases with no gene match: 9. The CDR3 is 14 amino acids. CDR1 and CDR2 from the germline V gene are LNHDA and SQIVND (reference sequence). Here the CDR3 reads CASSINRDSWKLFF. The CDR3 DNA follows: TGTGCCAGTAGTATCAATCGGGACAGCTGGAAACTGTTTTTT.

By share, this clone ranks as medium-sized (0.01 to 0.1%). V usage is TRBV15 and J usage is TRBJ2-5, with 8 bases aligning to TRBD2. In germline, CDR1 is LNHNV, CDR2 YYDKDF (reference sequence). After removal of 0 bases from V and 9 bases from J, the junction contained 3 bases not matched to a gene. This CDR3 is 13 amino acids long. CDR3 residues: CATSRDRGGAQYF. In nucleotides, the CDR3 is TGTGCCACCAGCAGAGATCGGGGGGGGGCCCAGTACTTC.

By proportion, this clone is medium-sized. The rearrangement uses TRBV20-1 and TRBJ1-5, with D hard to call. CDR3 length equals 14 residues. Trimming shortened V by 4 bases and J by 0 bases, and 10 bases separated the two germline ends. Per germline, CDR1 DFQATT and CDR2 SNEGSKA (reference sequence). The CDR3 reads CSAIPGGSNQPQHF. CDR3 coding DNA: TGCAGTGCTATCCCTGGCGGTAGCAATCAGCCCCAGCATTTT.

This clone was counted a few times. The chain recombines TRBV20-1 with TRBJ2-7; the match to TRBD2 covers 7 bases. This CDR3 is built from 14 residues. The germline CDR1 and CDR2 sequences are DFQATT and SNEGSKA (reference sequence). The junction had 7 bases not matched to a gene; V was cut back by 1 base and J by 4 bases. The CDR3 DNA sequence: TGCAGTGCTAGAGTCCCTGGGGGAGGGTACGAGCAGTACTTC. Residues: CSARVPGGGYEQYF.

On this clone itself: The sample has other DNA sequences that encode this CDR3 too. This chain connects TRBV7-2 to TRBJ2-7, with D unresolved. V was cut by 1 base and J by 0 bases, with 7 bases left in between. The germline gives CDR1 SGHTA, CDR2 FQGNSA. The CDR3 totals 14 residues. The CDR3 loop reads CASSLGLSSYEQYF. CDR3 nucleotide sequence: TGTGCCAGCAGCTTAGGTCTAAGCTCCTACGAGCAGTACTTC. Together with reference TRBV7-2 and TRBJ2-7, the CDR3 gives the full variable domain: GAGVSQSPSNKVTEKGKDVELRCDPISGHTALYWYRQSLGQGLEFLIYFQGNSAPDKSGLPSDRFSAERTGGSVSTLTIQRTQQEDSAVYLCASSLGLSSYEQYFGPGTRLTVT.

The CDR3 DNA is TGTGCCAGCGGATTAGCGGGAGGGCCAGATACGCAGTATTTT. It specifies CASGLAGGPDTQYF. The V gene is TRBV6-1, the J gene TRBJ2-3; 11 bases fit TRBD2. The CDR3 extends over 14 amino acids. Losses at the gene ends were 8 bases for V and 4 bases for J; bases not matched to a gene: 5. Germline values: CDR1 MNHNS, CDR2 SASEGT.

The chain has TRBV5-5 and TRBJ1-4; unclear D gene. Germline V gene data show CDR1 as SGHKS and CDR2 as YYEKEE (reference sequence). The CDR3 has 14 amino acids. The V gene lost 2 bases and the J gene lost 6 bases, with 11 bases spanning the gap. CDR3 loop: CASSFGRRYEKLFF. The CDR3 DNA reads TGTGCCAGCAGCTTCGGGAGGCGATATGAAAAACTGTTTTTT. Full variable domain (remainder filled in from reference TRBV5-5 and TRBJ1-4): DAGVTQSPTHLIKTRGQQVTLRCSPISGHKSVSWYQQVLGQGPQFIFQYYEKEERGRGNFPDRFSARQFPNYSSELNVNALLLGDSALYLCASSFGRRYEKLFFGSGTQLSVL.

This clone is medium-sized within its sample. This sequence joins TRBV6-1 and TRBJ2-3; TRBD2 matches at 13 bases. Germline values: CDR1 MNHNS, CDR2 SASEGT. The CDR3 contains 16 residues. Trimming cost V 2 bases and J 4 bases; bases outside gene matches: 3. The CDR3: CASSEWTSGSSDTQYF. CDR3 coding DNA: TGTGCCAGCAGTGAATGGACTAGCGGGAGCTCAGATACGCAGTATTTT.

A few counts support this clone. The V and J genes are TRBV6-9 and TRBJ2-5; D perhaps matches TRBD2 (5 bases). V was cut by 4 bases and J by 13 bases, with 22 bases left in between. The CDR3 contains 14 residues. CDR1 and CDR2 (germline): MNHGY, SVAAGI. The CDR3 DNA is TGTGCCAGCAGTTTCGGGATGGAACCAGAGAACCGGTACTTC. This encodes CASSFGMEPENRYF.

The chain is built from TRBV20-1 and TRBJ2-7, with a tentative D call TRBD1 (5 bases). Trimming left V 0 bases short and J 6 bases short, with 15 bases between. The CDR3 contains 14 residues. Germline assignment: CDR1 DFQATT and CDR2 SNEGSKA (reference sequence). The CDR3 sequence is CSARDRPGYSEQYF. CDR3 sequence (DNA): TGCAGTGCTAGAGATCGCCCAGGGTACAGCGAGCAGTACTTC.

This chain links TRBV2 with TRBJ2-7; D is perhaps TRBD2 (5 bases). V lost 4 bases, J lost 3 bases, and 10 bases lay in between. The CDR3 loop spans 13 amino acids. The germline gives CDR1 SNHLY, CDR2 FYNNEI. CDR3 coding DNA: TGTGCCAGCAGTGTGAGGGCCTTCTACGAGCAGTACTTC. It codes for CASSVRAFYEQYF.

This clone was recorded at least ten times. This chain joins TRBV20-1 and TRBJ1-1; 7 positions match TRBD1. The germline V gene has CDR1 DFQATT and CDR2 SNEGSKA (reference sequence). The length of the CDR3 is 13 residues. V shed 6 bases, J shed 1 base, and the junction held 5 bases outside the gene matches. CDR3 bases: TGCAGTGCGGAGACAGGGCCGAACACTGAAGCTTTCTTT. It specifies CSAETGPNTEAFF.

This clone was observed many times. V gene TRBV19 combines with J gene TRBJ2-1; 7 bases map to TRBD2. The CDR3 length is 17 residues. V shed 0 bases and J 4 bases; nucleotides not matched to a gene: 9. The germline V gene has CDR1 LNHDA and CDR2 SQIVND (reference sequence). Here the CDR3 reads CASSIDRAGRTYNEQFF. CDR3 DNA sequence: TGTGCCAGTAGTATAGATAGAGCGGGACGAACTTACAATGAGCAGTTCTTC.

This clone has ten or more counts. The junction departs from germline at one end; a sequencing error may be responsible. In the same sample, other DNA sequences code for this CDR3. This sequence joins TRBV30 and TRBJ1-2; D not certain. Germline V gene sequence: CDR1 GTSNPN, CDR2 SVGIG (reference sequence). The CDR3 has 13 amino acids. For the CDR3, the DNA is TGTGCCTGGAGTCTCGGGCGTGGCTATGGTTACACCTTC. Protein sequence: CAWSLGRGYGYTF.

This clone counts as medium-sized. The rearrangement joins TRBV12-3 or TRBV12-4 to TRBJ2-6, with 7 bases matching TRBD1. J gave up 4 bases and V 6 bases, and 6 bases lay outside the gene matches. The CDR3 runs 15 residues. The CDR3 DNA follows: TGTGCCAGCAGGGAGACAGGGTACGGGGCCAACGTCCTGACTTTC. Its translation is CASRETGYGANVLTF.

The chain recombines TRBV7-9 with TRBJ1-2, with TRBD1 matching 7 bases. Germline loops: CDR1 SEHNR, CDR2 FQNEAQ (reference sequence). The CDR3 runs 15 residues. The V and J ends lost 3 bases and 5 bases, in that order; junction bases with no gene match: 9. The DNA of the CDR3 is TGTGCCAGCAGCTTGAGCCGGGACAGCGAGTATGGCTACACCTTC. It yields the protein CASSLSRDSEYGYTF.

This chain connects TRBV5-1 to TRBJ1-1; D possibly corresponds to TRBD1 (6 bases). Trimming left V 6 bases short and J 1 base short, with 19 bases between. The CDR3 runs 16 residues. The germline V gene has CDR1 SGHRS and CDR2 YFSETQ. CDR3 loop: CASKSRGGQGNTEAFF. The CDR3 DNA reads TGCGCCAGCAAATCCCGTGGGGGGCAGGGGAACACTGAAGCTTTCTTT.

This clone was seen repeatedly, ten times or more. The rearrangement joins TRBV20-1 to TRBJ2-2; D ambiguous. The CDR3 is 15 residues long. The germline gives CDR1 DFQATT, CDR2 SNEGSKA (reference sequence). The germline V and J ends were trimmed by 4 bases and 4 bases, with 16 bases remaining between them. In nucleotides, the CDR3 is TGCAGTGCTAAGGCGGTTTGGGCCGGCACCGGGGAGCTGTTTTTT. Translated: CSAKAVWAGTGELFF.

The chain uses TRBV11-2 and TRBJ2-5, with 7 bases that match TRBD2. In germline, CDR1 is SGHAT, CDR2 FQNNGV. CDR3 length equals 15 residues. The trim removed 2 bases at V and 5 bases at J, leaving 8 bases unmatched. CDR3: CASSLLAVLAETQYF. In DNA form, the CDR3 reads TGTGCCAGCAGCTTACTAGCGGTATTGGCGGAGACCCAGTACTTC.